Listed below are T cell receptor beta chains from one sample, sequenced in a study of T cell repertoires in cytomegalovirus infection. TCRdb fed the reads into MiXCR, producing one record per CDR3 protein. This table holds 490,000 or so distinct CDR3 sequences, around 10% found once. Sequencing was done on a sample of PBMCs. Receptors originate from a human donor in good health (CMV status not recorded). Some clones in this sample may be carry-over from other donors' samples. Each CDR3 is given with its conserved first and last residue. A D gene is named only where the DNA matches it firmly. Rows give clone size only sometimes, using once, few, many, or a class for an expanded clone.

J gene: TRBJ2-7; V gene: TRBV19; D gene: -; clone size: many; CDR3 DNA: TGTGCCAGTAGTATGGCGCTAGCCTTCTACGAGCAGTACTTC; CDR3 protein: CASSMALAFYEQYF
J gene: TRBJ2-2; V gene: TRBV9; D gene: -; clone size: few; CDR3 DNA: TGTGCCAGCAGCGTAGCCGGGACACGCTACACCGGGGAGCTGTTTTTT; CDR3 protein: CASSVAGTRYTGELFF
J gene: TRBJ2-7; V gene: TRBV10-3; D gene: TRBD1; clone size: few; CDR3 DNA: TGTGCCATCAGTGGTGGGACGACAGGGAACGAGCAGTACTTC; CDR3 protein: CAISGGTTGNEQYF
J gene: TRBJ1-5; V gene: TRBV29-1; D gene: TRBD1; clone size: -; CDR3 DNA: TGCAGCGTCAGACAGGGGCAGTTTCAGCCCCAGCATTTT; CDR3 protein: CSVRQGQFQPQHF
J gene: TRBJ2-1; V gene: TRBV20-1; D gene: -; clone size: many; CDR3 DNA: TGCAGTGCTAGAGATTCCTTGCGGATGATCAATGAGCAGTTCTTC; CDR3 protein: CSARDSLRMINEQFF
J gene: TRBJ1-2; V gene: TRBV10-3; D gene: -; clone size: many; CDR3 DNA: TGTGCCATCAGTGATCTTAGGGACACGGCCAACTATGGCTACACCTTC; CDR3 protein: CAISDLRDTANYGYTF
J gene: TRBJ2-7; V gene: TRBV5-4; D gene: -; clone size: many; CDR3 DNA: TGTGCCAGCAGCTTTATGACCGACTTTGAGGAGCAGTACTTC; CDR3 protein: CASSFMTDFEEQYF
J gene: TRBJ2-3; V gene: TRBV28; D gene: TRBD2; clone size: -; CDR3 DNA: TGTGCCAGCAGCCTTGAAAGGGAGGCCTCCGGGGGGGGCACAGATACGCAGTATTTT; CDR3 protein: CASSLEREASGGGTDTQYF
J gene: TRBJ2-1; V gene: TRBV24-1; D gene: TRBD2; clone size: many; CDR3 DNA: TGTGCCACCAGTGACGGACTAGCGGTTTTATCCTACAATGAGCAGTTCTTC; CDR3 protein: CATSDGLAVLSYNEQFF
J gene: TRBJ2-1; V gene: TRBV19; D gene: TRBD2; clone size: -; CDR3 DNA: TGTGCCAGTAGCAATGGACTAGCGGGCAATGAGCAGTTCTTC; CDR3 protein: CASSNGLAGNEQFF
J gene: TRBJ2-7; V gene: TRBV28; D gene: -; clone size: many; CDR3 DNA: -; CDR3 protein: CASSSSVLIHEQYF
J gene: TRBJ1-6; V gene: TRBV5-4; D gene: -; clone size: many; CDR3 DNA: TGTGCCAGCGCCCTGGACAGCCATTCACCCCTCCACTTT; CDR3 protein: CASALDSHSPLHF
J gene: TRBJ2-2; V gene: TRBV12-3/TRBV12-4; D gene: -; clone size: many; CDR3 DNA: TGTGCCAGCGGGACCCAGAACACCGGGGAGCTGTTTTTT; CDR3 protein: CASGTQNTGELFF
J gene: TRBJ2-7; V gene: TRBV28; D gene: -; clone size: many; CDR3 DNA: TGTGCCAGCAGACCGGGTCTGGGCAGAGAGTCCTCCTACGAGCAGTACTTC; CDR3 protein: CASRPGLGRESSYEQYF
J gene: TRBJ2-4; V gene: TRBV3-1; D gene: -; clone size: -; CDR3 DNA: TGTGCCAGCAGCCAGGCCGGGAAACAGTACTTC; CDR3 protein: CASSQAGKQYF
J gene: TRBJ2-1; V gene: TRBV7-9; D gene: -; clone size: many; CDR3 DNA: TGTGCCAGCAGCTTAGACCAATTGAACTACAATGAGCAGTTCTTC; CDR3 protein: CASSLDQLNYNEQFF
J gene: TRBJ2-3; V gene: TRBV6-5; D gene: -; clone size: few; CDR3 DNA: TGTGCCAGCAGTTACTCGTTACCTGGAAGTGCCGTGGGAACGCAGTATTTT; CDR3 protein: CASSYSLPGSAVGTQYF
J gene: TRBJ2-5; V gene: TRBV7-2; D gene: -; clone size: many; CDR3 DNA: TGTGCCAGCAGCTCCTTCAAGAGGGCCGAGACCCAGTACTTC; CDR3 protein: CASSSFKRAETQYF
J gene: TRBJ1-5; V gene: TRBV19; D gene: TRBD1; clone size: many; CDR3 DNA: TGTGCCAGTCAGCACAGTCAGGGGGCCCATAGCAATCAGCCCCAGCATTTT; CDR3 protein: CASQHSQGAHSNQPQHF
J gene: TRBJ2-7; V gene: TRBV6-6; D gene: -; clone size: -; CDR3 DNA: TGTGCCAGCAGTTACTTGGATGCCTACGAGCAGTACTTC; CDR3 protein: CASSYLDAYEQYF
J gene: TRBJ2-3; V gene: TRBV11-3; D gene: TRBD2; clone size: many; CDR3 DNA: TGTGCCAGCAGCTTAGGCCTAATTCCGGGACTAGCGGGGGAGACTCCCACAGATACGCAGTATTTT; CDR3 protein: CASSLGLIPGLAGETPTDTQYF
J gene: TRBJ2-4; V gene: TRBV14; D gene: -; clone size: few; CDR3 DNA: TGTGCCAGCAGCCAAGATACGGGGGCTGGAAACATTCAGTACTTC; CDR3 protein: CASSQDTGAGNIQYF
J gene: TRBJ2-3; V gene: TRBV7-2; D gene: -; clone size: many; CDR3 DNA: TGTGCCAGCAGCGTGGTGACAGATACGCAGTATTTT; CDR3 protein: CASSVVTDTQYF
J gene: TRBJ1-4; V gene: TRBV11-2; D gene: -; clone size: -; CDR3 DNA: TGTGCCAGCAGTCCAGGGAAGAATAATGAAAAACTGTTTTTT; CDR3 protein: CASSPGKNNEKLFF
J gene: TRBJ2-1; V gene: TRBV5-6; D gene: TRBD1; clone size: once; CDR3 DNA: TGTGCCAGTACGCGACAGGGTAGTTGGTTCTTC; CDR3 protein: CASTRQGSWFF
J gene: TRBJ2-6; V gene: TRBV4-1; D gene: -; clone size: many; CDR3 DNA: TGCGCCAGCAGCCCCAGTGGTCGGGCTCCCTCCTCTGGGGCCAACGTCCTGACTTTC; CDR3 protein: CASSPSGRAPSSGANVLTF
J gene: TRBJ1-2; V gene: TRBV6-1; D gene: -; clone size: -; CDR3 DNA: TGTGCCAGCAGGGCCGGATCTGACTATGGCTACACCTTC; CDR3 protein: CASRAGSDYGYTF
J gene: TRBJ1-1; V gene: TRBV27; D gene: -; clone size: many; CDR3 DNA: TGTGCCAGCAGTCTTTCGAGCGACACTGAAGCTTTCTTT; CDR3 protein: CASSLSSDTEAFF
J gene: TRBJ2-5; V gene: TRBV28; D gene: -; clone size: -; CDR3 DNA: TGTGCCAGCAACATTCTTAAGGATAGCGGCCAAGAGACCCAGTACTTC; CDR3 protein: CASNILKDSGQETQYF
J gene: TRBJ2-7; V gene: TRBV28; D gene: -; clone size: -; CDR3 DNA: TGTGCCAGCAAAAAGGGTACAGGGAGCTCCTACGAGCAGTACTTC; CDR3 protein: CASKKGTGSSYEQYF
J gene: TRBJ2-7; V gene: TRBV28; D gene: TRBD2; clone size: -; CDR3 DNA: TGTGCCACCACCACCGGGACTAGCGGGAGGGCTTCCTACGAGCAGTACTTC; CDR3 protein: CATTTGTSGRASYEQYF
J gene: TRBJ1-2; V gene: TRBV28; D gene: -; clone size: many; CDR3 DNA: TGTGCCAGCAGTTTAGAGGTGGCCTATGGCTACACCTTC; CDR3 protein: CASSLEVAYGYTF
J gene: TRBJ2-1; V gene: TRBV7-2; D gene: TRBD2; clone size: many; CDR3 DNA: TGTGCCAGCAGCGGTAGCGGGAGGAATGAGCAGTTCTTC; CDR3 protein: CASSGSGRNEQFF
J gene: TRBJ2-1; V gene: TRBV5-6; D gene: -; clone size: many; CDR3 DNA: TGTGCCAGCAGCTCCTCCGGGGATGAGCAGTTCTTC; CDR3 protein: CASSSSGDEQFF
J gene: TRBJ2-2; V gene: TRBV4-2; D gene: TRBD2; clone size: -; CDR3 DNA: TGTGCCAGCAGCCAAGACCCGGGAGGGCCGATCACCGGGGAGCTGTTTTTT; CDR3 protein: CASSQDPGGPITGELFF
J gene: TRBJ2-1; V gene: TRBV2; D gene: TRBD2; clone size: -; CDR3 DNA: TGTGCCAGCAGTGAGGGACTAGCCTACAATGAGCAGTTCTTC; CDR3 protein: CASSEGLAYNEQFF
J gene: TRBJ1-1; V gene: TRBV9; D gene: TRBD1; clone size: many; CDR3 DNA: TGTGCCAGCAGCCCCCGGACAGGAAGCACTGAAGCTTTCTTT; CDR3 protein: CASSPRTGSTEAFF
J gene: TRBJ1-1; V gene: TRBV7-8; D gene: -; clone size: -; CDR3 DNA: TGTGCCAGCAGCGCCCCCCCGAACACTGAAGCTTTCTTT; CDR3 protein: CASSAPPNTEAFF
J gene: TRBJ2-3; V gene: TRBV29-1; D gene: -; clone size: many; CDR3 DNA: TGCAGCGTTGAGGGGACTGTGGGGCCAGATACGCAGTATTTT; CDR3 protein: CSVEGTVGPDTQYF
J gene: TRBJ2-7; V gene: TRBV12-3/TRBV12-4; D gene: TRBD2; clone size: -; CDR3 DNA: TGTGCCAGCAGTTCCTCTAGCGGGGGGGAATCCTACGAGCAGTACTTC; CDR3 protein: CASSSSSGGESYEQYF
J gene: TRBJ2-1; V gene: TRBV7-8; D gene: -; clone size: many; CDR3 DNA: TGTGCCAGCAGCACCCGGCGACTAGACCCTTACAATGAGCAGTTCTTC; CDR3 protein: CASSTRRLDPYNEQFF
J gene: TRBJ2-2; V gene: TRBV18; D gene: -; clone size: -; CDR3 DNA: TGTGCCAGCTCACCGCGACAGCTTAACACCGGGGAGCTGTTTTTT; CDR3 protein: CASSPRQLNTGELFF
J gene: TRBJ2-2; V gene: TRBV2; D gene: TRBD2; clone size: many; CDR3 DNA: TGTGCCAGCAGCGGGACTAGCGGCGCGAACACCGGGGAGCTGTTTTTT; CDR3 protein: CASSGTSGANTGELFF
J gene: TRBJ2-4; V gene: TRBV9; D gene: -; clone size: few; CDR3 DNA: TGTGCCAGCAGCGTAGAACCTGGGACCAAAAACATTCAGTACTTC; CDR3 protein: CASSVEPGTKNIQYF
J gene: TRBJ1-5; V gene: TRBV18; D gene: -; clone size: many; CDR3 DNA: TGTGCCAGCTCGTCGGACGGACGTGGGCCCCAGCATTTT; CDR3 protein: CASSSDGRGPQHF
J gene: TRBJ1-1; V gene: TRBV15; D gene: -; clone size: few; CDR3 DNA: TGTGCCACCAGCAGAGATGTGGGCGTGAACACTGAAGCTTTCTTT; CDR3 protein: CATSRDVGVNTEAFF
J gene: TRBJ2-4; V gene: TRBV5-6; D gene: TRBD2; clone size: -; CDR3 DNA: TGTGCCAGCAGCTTGCCTAGCGGAGTGTCCAAAAACATTCAGTACTTC; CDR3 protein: CASSLPSGVSKNIQYF
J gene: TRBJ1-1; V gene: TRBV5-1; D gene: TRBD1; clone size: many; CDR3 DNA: TGCGCCAGCAGCCAGGACAGGGCTGATGGCAACACTGAAGCTTTCTTT; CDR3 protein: CASSQDRADGNTEAFF
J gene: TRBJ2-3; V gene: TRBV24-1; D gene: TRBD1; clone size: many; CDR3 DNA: TGTGCCACCAGTGACAGGACAGGGCGCACAGATACGCAGTATTTT; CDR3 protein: CATSDRTGRTDTQYF
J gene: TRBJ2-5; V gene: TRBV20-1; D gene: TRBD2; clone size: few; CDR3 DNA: TGCAGTGCTAAGGGACTAGCGGAGACCCAGTACTTC; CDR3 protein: CSAKGLAETQYF
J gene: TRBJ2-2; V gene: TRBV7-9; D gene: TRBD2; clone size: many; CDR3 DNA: TGTGCCAGCAGCGCCAGCGGGAGGAATACCGGGGAGCTGTTTTTT; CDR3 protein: CASSASGRNTGELFF
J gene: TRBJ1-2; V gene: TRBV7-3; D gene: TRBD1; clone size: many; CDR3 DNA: TGTGCCAGCCAAAAGGCCCCGGGACAGGGGGGGGGCTACACCTTC; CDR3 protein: CASQKAPGQGGGYTF
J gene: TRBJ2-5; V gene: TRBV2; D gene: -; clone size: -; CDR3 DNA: TGTGCCAGCAGCAGCAGAGCCCTCAACCCAGAGACCCAGTACTTC; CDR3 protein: CASSSRALNPETQYF